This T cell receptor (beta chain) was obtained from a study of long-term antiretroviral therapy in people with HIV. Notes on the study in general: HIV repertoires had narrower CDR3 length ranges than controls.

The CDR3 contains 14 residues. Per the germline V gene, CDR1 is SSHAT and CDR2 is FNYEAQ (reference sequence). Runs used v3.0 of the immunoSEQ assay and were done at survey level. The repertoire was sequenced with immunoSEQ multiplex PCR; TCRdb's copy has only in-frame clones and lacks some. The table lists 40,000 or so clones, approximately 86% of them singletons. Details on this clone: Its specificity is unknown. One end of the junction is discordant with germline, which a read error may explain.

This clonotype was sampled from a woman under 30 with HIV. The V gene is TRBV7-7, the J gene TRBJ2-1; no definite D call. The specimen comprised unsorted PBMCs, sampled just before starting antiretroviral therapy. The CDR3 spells CASSLGPARVEQFF. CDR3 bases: TGTGCTAGCAGCTTAGGGCCAGCTCGGGTGGAGCAGTTCTTC.